Sequencing of this T cell receptor beta chain was carried out in a study of technical replicates of blood from a few donors. TCRdb keeps only in-frame clones here, not all; method: immunoSEQ multiplex PCR. The sample holds 75,000 to 100,000 clones; 85% to 95% are singletons and the top ten take 0.25% to 0.3%. Per the germline V gene, CDR1 is SGHAT and CDR2 is FQNNGV. The CDR3 covers 13 residues. The V end was cut by 9 bases, the J end by 2 bases, with 12 bases between. This receptor was obtained from a human donor in good health. Sequencing used T cells isolated from PBMCs. This chain joins TRBV11-2 and TRBJ2-3; D may be TRBD2 (6 bases). CDR3 DNA: TGTGCCAGTACCGGGAGATTCACAGATACGCAGTATTTT. It is translated as CASTGRFTDTQYF.